This record looks at one T cell receptor beta chain sequence and its context. Its antigen is undetermined. This sample stems from a study of T cells in Graves' hyperthyroidism and ophthalmopathy. Overall study results and limits: Progression to ophthalmopathy was predicted a median of approximately seven months early. A 13 V-J model separated ophthalmopathy from stable hyperthyroidism.

Trimming at V came to 3 bases and at J to 2 bases, leaving 20 bases not matched to a gene. The CDR3 runs to 20 residues. Germline assignment: CDR1 SGHTS and CDR2 YDEGEE. Those patients with uncontrolled infection, other autoimmune disease, pregnancy or lactation were excluded. 9 to 10 ml fresh peripheral blood yielded the PBMCs. RNA transcripts provided the source from which TCR beta CDR3 regions were amplified. First-round RT-PCR of the TCR CDR3 relied on the HTBI primer set. TCRdb processed the multiplex PCR reads anew with MiXCR; each CDR3 protein has one entry. The sample yields about 400,000 distinct CDR3 sequences, roughly 15% seen once.

Source material: blood. This receptor was taken from a woman aged 55-69 years with Graves' ophthalmopathy. This chain connects TRBV5-8 to TRBJ2-3; 8 positions match TRBD1. This CDR3 reads CASSSQSEDRDPLHTDTQYF. CDR3 in DNA: TGTGCCAGCAGCTCCCAAAGCGAGGACAGGGACCCCCTCCACACAGATACGCAGTATTTT. Full variable domain (rest looked up from reference TRBV5-8 and TRBJ2-3): EAGVTQSPTHLIKTRGQQATLRCSPISGHTSVYWYQQALGLGLQFLLWYDEGEERNRGNFPPRFSGRQFPNYSSELNVNALELEDSALYLCASSSQSEDRDPLHTDTQYFGPGTRLTVL.